The next 29 T cell receptor beta chains were all read from a single sample in a study of CD8 T cells in ankylosing spondylitis. Each CDR3 protein is one row after TCRdb ran MiXCR on the 5' RACE reads. The sample has about 540,000 distinct CDR3 sequences; 12% are singletons. For these TCRs, the target antigens are not known. Study-wide results and caveats: Typical of ankylosing spondylitis blood, it appeared, was a TCR beta motif of under 10 highly homologous variants.

Source material: blood, either unsorted or a sorted T cell fraction (not recorded which). Every receptor here comes from a male donor with ankylosing spondylitis.

The table lists this clonotype with many counts. The chain's CDR3 is CASSSAETQYF. DNA of the CDR3: TGCGCCAGCAGCTCCGCCGAGACCCAGTACTTC. The V and J genes are TRBV5-1 and TRBJ2-5, with unresolved D. The CDR3 length is 11 residues. From germline, CDR1 is SGHRS and CDR2 YFSETQ. V shed 3 bases and J shed 5 bases, with 5 bases lying between them.

The table lists this clonotype with a few counts. The genes are TRBV15 and TRBJ2-2; TRBD1 matches at 9 bases. Trimming at V came to 0 bases and at J to 1 base, leaving 6 bases not matched to a gene. The CDR3 consists of 18 residues. Germline-derived CDR1 and CDR2 are LNHNV and YYDKDF (reference sequence). CDR3 nucleotide sequence: TGTGCCACCAGCAGAGATGACGGGGACAGGGAGAACACCGGGGAGCTGTTTTTT. As protein: CATSRDDGDRENTGELFF.

This clonotype has only a few counts. V gene TRBV5-1 combines with J gene TRBJ2-2; 9 bases are a match to TRBD1. J was trimmed by 11 bases and V by 4 bases; bases with no gene match: 9. CDR1 and CDR2 (germline): SGHRS, YFSETQ. The CDR3 consists of 14 residues. The CDR3 sequence: CASSIGQGFGELFF. CDR3 DNA: TGCGCCAGCAGCATAGGACAGGGGTTCGGTGAGCTGTTTTTT.

This chain uses TRBV20-1 with TRBJ2-2; 9 bases match TRBD2. J gave up 6 bases and V 3 bases, and 8 bases lay outside the gene matches. Germline-derived CDR1 and CDR2 are DFQATT and SNEGSKA (reference sequence). This CDR3 region has 15 residues. DNA for the CDR3: TGCAGTGCTAGTCTAGCGGGAACTTCTCCCGGGGAGCTGTTTTTT. It is translated as CSASLAGTSPGELFF.

The CDR3 loop is CAWSYDRGYGEKLFF. The CDR3 region has the DNA TGTGCCTGGAGTTACGACAGGGGTTATGGCGAAAAACTGTTTTTT. The chain carries TRBV30 and TRBJ1-4; TRBD1 matches at 8 bases. V lost 2 bases to trimming and J lost 8 bases; unmatched junction nucleotides: 10. The CDR3 length is 15 residues. Germline assignment: CDR1 GTSNPN and CDR2 SVGIG (reference sequence). Full variable domain (missing parts from reference TRBV30 and TRBJ1-4): SQTIHQWPATLVQPVGSPLSLECTVEGTSNPNLYWYRQAAGRGLQLLFYSVGIGQISSEVPQNLSASRPQDRQFILSSKKLLLSDSGFYLCAWSYDRGYGEKLFFGSGTQLSVL.

This chain links TRBV19 with TRBJ1-6; D is uncertain. The length of the CDR3 is 14 residues. Germline loops: CDR1 LNHDA, CDR2 SQIVND (reference sequence). The ends were cut back, 8 bases at V and 7 bases at J, with 15 bases in the middle. As DNA, the CDR3 is TGTGCCAGTCGCGAGGCGGGAGTCAATTCACCCCTCCACTTT. Translating it yields CASREAGVNSPLHF.

V gene TRBV20-1 combines with J gene TRBJ2-1; 8 nucleotides line up with TRBD1. J lost 4 bases, V lost 3 bases, and 2 bases had no gene match. This CDR3 region has 13 residues. The germline gives CDR1 DFQATT, CDR2 SNEGSKA (reference sequence). DNA for the CDR3: TGCAGTGCTAGGACAGGGGCTTACAATGAGCAGTTCTTC. The encoded protein is CSARTGAYNEQFF.

This clonotype has only a few counts. The chain links TRBV6-1 to TRBJ2-1; TRBD2 matches at 10 bases. This CDR3 comprises 14 residues. Trimming removed 8 bases from V and 7 bases from J; junction bases left unmatched: 8. Germline CDR1 and CDR2: MNHNS and SASEGT. DNA for the CDR3: TGTGCCAGCGGAGCGGGAGGGCCTGGTAATGAGCAGTTCTTC. Its protein product is CASGAGGPGNEQFF.

This clonotype was seen many times. This sequence joins TRBV29-1 and TRBJ2-7, with 9 bases fitting TRBD1. The V and J ends lost 4 bases and 7 bases, in that order; junction bases with no gene match: 5. This CDR3 contains 12 residues. CDR1 SQVTM and CDR2 ANQGSEA come from the germline V gene. The DNA for the CDR3 is TGCAGCGTTGCACAGGGGGCTGGGGAGCAGTACTTC. Translating it yields CSVAQGAGEQYF.

The V and J genes are TRBV24-1 and TRBJ2-2; 13 bases are shared with TRBD2. CDR3 length: 17 amino acids. The germline V gene encodes CDR1 KGHDR and CDR2 SFDVKD. Trimming cost V 5 bases and J 5 bases; bases outside gene matches: 7. The CDR3 nucleotides are TGTGCCACCAGTGGAAGGACTAGCGGGAGCATGACCGGGGAGCTGTTTTTT. Its translation is CATSGRTSGSMTGELFF.

The chain joins TRBV20-1 to TRBJ1-2; 8 bases map to TRBD1. The CDR3 extends over 14 amino acids. Losses at the gene ends were 0 bases for V and 4 bases for J; bases not matched to a gene: 4. CDR1 and CDR2 (germline): DFQATT, SNEGSKA (reference sequence). CDR3 bases: TGCAGTGCTAGAGATGACAGGGGTGGCTATGGCTACACCTTC. Encoded protein: CSARDDRGGYGYTF.

This clonotype has a count of ten or more. The J gene is TRBJ2-3, the V gene TRBV18, with no clear D. The CDR3 has 14 residues. V was clipped by 2 bases and J by 5 bases, with 11 bases between them. The V gene's germline CDR1 is KGHSH and CDR2 LQKENI. CDR3 amino acids: CASSPDVTRDTQYF. CDR3 in DNA: TGTGCCAGCTCACCAGACGTTACGAGAGATACGCAGTATTTT. The full variable domain, in which reference TRBV18 and TRBJ2-3 provide the parts outside the CDR3, is NAGVMQNPRHLVRRRGQEARLRCSPMKGHSHVYWYRQLPEEGLKFMVYLQKENIIDESGMPKERFSAEFPKEGPSILRIQQVVRGDSAAYFCASSPDVTRDTQYFGPGTRLTVL.

This clonotype was seen only a few times. This rearrangement joins TRBV9 to TRBJ1-1; 7 nucleotides match TRBD1. Trimming removed 2 bases from V and 0 bases from J; junction bases left unmatched: 4. The CDR3 sequence is 15 residues long. Germline CDR1 reads SGDLS; CDR2 reads YYNGEE. The CDR3 nucleotides read TGTGCCAGCAGCGTCGTGGGACAGCTGAACACTGAAGCTTTCTTT. Protein product: CASSVVGQLNTEAFF.

This chain links TRBV5-1 with TRBJ2-2, with D maybe TRBD2 (6 bases). Per the germline V gene, CDR1 is SGHRS and CDR2 is YFSETQ. With 0 bases removed from V and 1 base from J, the gap between germline ends came to 16 bases. CDR3 size: 18 residues. In nucleotides, the CDR3 is TGCGCCAGCAGCTTGGTTGGGGGTTCGGGACTGAACACCGGGGAGCTGTTTTTT. Its protein is CASSLVGGSGLNTGELFF.

This clonotype was picked up a small number of times. This chain links TRBV6-1 with TRBJ2-7, with TRBD1 as a possible D gene (5 bases). Germline CDR1 is MNHNS and CDR2 is SASEGT. The germline V and J ends were trimmed by 0 bases and 4 bases, with 7 bases remaining between them. This CDR3 has 13 residues. CDR3 region: CASSEARQYEQYF. The CDR3 bases are TGTGCCAGCAGTGAAGCGAGACAGTACGAGCAGTACTTC.

In its sample, this clonotype was seen many times. The chain combines TRBV3-1 with TRBJ2-1; D remains ambiguous. Trimming pared 1 base from V and 7 bases from J, leaving 14 bases between. Germline CDR1 reads LGHDT; CDR2 reads YNNKEL (reference sequence). CDR3 size: 15 residues. This chain's CDR3 is CASSQGVNSRNEQFF. In DNA, the CDR3 is TGTGCCAGCAGCCAAGGAGTGAACTCTCGGAATGAGCAGTTCTTC.

In its sample, this clonotype was seen a few times. The rearrangement uses TRBV10-3 and TRBJ1-1; D unresolved. This CDR3 has 14 amino acids. The V end lost 2 bases, the J end lost 0 bases, and 7 bases lay between the germline ends. Germline lookup yields CDR1 ENHRY and CDR2 SYGVKD. CDR3 bases: TGTGCCATCAGTGAGCAGGCTATGAACACTGAAGCTTTCTTT. This translates into CAISEQAMNTEAFF.

V is TRBV5-1 and J is TRBJ2-5; no clear D gene. Trimming took 1 base from V and 5 from J, leaving 18 bases between them. The CDR3 is made up of 16 amino acids. Germline lookup yields CDR1 SGHRS and CDR2 YFSETQ. In DNA, the CDR3 is TGCGCCAGCAGCTTGCGAACGGGCCTGGCGCAGGAGACCCAGTACTTC. Amino acids: CASSLRTGLAQETQYF. Full variable domain (missing parts from reference TRBV5-1 and TRBJ2-5): KAGVTQTPRYLIKTRGQQVTLSCSPISGHRSVSWYQQTPGQGLQFLFEYFSETQRNKGNFPGRFSGRQFSNSRSEMNVSTLELGDSALYLCASSLRTGLAQETQYFGPGTRLLVL.

The chain links TRBV29-1 to TRBJ2-1; 11 positions match TRBD2. The trim removed 3 bases at V and 4 bases at J, leaving 5 bases unmatched. Germline V gene sequence: CDR1 SQVTM, CDR2 ANQGSEA. The length of the CDR3 is 15 residues. CDR3 in DNA: TGCAGCGTTGACCCCGGGACTAGCGGTTACAATGAGCAGTTCTTC. It codes for CSVDPGTSGYNEQFF.

This chain links TRBV7-9 with TRBJ2-6; TRBD1 agrees at 9 bases. Looked up from germline, CDR1 is SEHNR and CDR2 is FQNEAQ (reference sequence). V was clipped by 4 bases and J by 0 bases; unmatched bases: 10. The CDR3 has 19 residues. The CDR3 loop reads CASSSGPGQGYSGANVLTF. The CDR3 DNA is TGTGCCAGCAGCTCCGGGCCGGGACAGGGTTACTCTGGGGCCAACGTCCTGACTTTC.

This clonotype came up a few times. The rearrangement links TRBV29-1 to TRBJ2-3, with TRBD1 matching over 7 bases. Germline-derived CDR1 and CDR2 are SQVTM and ANQGSEA. With 1 base clipped from V and 3 bases from J, the junction kept 10 bases outside the gene matches. The CDR3 is 16 amino acids. DNA of the CDR3: TGCAGCGTTGAAGGGACAGGTCGGACAGCAACAGATACGCAGTATTTT. It encodes CSVEGTGRTATDTQYF.

This rearrangement joins TRBV11-2 to TRBJ2-1; D is possibly TRBD2 (5 bases). The CDR3 length is 16 residues. CDR1 is SGHAT, CDR2 FQNNGV, per germline. Between the trimmed V and J ends, which lost 1 base and 3 bases, there was a span of 13 bases. CDR3 nucleotide sequence: TGTGCCAGCAGCTTAGGGGTAGCGACCCGCTACAATGAGCAGTTCTTC. It codes for CASSLGVATRYNEQFF.

This clonotype was recorded a few times. The rearrangement joins TRBV5-1 to TRBJ2-1, with 11 positions matching TRBD2. The germline gives CDR1 SGHRS, CDR2 YFSETQ. V shed 0 bases, J shed 8 bases, and the junction held 7 bases outside the gene matches. The CDR3 extends over 16 amino acids. CDR3 loop: CASSLELLAGVDEQFF. CDR3 DNA sequence: TGCGCCAGCAGCTTGGAATTACTAGCGGGAGTCGATGAGCAGTTCTTC.

The rearrangement joins TRBV25-1 to TRBJ2-7; D gene ambiguous. Trimming removed 1 base from V and 2 bases from J, with 15 bases in between. CDR3 length equals 16 residues. Germline V gene sequence: CDR1 MGHDK, CDR2 SYGVNS. CDR3 residues: CASSELSSGPTYEQYF. The CDR3 bases are TGTGCCAGCAGTGAATTGTCCTCCGGACCAACCTACGAGCAGTACTTC.

The chain recombines TRBV7-2 with TRBJ2-3, with D unclear. CDR3 length: 13 amino acids. Trimming left V 1 base short and J 2 bases short, with 4 bases between. Germline lookup yields CDR1 SGHTA and CDR2 FQGNSA. The CDR3 DNA is TGTGCCAGCAGCTTAGGCTTCACAGATACGCAGTATTTT. It yields the protein CASSLGFTDTQYF.

CDR3 sequence: CASSQGADQPQHF. CDR3 coding DNA: TGTGCCAGCTCACAGGGGGCCGATCAGCCCCAGCATTTT. The chain carries TRBV18 and TRBJ1-5, with TRBD1 matching over 7 bases. The V and J ends lost 4 bases and 5 bases, in that order; junction bases with no gene match: 2. This CDR3 is built from 13 residues. CDR1 is KGHSH, CDR2 LQKENI, per germline.

The chain has TRBV13 and TRBJ2-1, with 11 bases matching TRBD2. The CDR3 runs to 19 residues. The ends lost 1 base at V and 3 bases at J; junction bases unmatched: 11. Germline loops: CDR1 PRHDT, CDR2 FYEKMQ (reference sequence). The CDR3 loop reads CASSLAIAGGNSIYNEQFF. DNA of the CDR3: TGTGCCAGCAGCTTAGCAATAGCGGGAGGGAACTCCATCTACAATGAGCAGTTCTTC. Drawing the rest from reference TRBV13 and TRBJ2-1, the complete variable domain is AAGVIQSPRHLIKEKRETATLKCYPIPRHDTVYWYQQGPGQDPQFLISFYEKMQSDKGSIPDRFSAQQFSDYHSELNMSSLELGDSALYFCASSLAIAGGNSIYNEQFFGPGTRLTVL.

The chain is built from TRBV7-2 and TRBJ2-3, with a weak D call TRBD2 (6 bases). This CDR3 has 14 residues. The V end lost 5 bases, the J end lost 4 bases, and 13 bases lay between the germline ends. The germline V gene has CDR1 SGHTA and CDR2 FQGNSA. The CDR3: CASSLWREADTQYF. As DNA, the CDR3 is TGTGCCAGCAGCCTTTGGAGGGAGGCAGATACGCAGTATTTT.

This clonotype came up a few times. The chain employs TRBV5-1 and TRBJ2-1, with 12 bases aligning to TRBD2. In germline, CDR1 is SGHRS, CDR2 YFSETQ. The CDR3 is 19 amino acids. V gave up 4 bases and J gave up 3 bases; unmatched junction bases: 14. The CDR3 sequence is CASSPRLAGDLPLYNEQFF. As DNA, the CDR3 is TGCGCCAGCAGCCCCCGACTAGCGGGAGATCTTCCTCTCTACAATGAGCAGTTCTTC.